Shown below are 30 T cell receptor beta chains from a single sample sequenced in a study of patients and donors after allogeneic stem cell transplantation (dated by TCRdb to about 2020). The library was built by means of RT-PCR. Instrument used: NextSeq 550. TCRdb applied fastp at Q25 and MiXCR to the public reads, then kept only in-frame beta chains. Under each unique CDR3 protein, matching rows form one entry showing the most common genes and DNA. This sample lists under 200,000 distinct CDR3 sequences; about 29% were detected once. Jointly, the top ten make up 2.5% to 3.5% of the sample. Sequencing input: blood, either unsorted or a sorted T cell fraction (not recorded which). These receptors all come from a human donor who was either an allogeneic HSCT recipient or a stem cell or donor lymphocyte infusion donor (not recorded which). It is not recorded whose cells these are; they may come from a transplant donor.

CDR3 amino acids: CASSQEHTGELFF. CDR3 coding DNA: TGTGCCAGCAGCCAAGAACACACCGGGGAGCTGTTTTTT. The V gene is TRBV3-1, the J gene TRBJ2-2; D unclear. The CDR3 length is 13 residues. Per germline, CDR1 LGHDT and CDR2 YNNKEL (reference sequence). V was clipped by 0 bases and J by 3 bases, with 2 bases between them.

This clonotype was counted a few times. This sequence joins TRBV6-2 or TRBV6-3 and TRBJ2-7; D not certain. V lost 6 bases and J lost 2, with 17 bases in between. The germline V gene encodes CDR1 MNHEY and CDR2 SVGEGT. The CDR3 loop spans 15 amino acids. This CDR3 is CASRPTGLPPYEQYF. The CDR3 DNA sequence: TGTGCCAGCAGGCCTACGGGTCTCCCCCCCTACGAGCAGTACTTC.

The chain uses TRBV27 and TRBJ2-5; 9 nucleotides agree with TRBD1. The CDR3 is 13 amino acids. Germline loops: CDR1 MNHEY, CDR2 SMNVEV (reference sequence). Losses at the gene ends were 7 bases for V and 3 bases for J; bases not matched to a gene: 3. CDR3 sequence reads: CASTRTGEETQYF. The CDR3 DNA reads TGTGCCAGCACCCGGACAGGGGAAGAGACCCAGTACTTC.

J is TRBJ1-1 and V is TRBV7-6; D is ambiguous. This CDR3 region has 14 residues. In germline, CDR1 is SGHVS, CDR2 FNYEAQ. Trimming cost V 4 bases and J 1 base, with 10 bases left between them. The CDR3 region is CASSSTTANTEAFF. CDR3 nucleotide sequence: TGTGCCAGCAGCTCAACTACAGCGAACACTGAAGCTTTCTTT.

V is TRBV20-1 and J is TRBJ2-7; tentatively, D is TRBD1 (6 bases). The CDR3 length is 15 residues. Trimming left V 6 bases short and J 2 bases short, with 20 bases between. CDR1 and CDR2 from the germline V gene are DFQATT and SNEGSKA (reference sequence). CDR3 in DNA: TGCAGTGCCCGTTCATCGGGACAAAGTCCCTACGAGCAGTACTTC. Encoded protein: CSARSSGQSPYEQYF.

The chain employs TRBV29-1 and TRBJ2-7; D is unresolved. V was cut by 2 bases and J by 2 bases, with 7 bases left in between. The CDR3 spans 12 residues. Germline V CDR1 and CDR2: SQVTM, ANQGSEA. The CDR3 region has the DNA TGCAGCGTTGAATCAAGCCCCTACGAGCAGTACTTC. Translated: CSVESSPYEQYF.

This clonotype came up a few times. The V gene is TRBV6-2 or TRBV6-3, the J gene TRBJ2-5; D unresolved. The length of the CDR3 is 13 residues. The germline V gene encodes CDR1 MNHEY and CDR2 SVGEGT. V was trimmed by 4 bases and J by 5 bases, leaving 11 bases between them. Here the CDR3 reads CASSLYLGETQYF. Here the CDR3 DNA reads TGTGCCAGCAGTTTATACCTGGGGGAGACCCAGTACTTC.

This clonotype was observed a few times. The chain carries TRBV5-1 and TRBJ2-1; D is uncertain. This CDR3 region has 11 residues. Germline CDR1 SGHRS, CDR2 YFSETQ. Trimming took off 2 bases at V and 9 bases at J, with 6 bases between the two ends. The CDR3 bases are TGCGCCAGCAGCTTTGAACGTGAGCAGTTCTTC. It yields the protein CASSFEREQFF.

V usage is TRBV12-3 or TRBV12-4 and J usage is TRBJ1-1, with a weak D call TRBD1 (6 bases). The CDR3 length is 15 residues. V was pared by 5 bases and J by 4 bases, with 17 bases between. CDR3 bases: TGTGCCAGCAGTCTCATTGGGGGCGGGGGCACTGAAGCTTTCTTT. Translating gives CASSLIGGGGTEAFF.

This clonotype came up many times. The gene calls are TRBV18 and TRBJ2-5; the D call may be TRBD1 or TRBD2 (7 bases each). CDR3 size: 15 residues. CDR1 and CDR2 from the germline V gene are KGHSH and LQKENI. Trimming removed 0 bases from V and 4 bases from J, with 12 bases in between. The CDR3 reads CASSPPGRGRETQYF. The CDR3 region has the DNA TGTGCCAGCTCACCACCAGGGAGGGGGCGAGAGACCCAGTACTTC. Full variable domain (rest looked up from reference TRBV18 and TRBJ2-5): NAGVMQNPRHLVRRRGQEARLRCSPMKGHSHVYWYRQLPEEGLKFMVYLQKENIIDESGMPKERFSAEFPKEGPSILRIQQVVRGDSAAYFCASSPPGRGRETQYFGPGTRLLVL.

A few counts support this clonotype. The CDR3 loop reads CASSPGTSKRTRYGYTF. The CDR3 DNA is TGTGCCAGCAGTCCCGGGACCAGTAAGAGAACCCGTTATGGCTACACCTTC. The V gene is TRBV12-3 or TRBV12-4, the J gene TRBJ1-2; a weak D match, TRBD1 (5 bases). V was pared by 5 bases and J by 5 bases, with 24 bases between. The CDR3 extends over 17 amino acids.

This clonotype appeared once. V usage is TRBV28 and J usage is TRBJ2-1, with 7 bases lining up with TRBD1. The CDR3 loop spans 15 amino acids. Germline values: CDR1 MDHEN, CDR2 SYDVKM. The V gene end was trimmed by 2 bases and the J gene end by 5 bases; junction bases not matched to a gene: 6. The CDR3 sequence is CASSLTGVMDNEQFF. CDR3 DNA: TGTGCCAGCAGTTTAACAGGGGTCATGGACAATGAGCAGTTCTTC.

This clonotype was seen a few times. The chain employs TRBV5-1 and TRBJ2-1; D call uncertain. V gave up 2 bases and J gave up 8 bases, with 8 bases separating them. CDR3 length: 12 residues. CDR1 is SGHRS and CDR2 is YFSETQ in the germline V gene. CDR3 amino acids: CASSFRLDEQFF. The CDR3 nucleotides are TGCGCCAGCAGCTTCAGGTTAGATGAGCAGTTCTTC.

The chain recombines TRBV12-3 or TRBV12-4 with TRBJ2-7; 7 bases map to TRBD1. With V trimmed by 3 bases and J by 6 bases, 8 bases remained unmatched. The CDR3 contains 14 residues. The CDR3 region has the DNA TGTGCCAGCAGTTTTACCCCTGCAGGGGGCGAGCAGTACTTC. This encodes CASSFTPAGGEQYF.

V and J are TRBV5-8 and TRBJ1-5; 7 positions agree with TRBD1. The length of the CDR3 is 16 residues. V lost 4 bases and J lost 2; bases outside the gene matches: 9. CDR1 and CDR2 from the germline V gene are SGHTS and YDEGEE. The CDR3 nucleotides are TGTGCCAGCAGCGGAGGGGGCCAGAGTCGCAATCAGCCCCAGCATTTT. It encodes CASSGGGQSRNQPQHF.

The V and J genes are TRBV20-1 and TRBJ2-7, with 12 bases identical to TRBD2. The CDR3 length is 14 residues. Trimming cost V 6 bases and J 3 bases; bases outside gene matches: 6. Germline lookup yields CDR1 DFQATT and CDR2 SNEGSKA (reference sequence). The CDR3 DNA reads TGCAGTGCAATCAGACTAGCGGGAGTCTACGAGCAGTACTTC. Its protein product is CSAIRLAGVYEQYF.

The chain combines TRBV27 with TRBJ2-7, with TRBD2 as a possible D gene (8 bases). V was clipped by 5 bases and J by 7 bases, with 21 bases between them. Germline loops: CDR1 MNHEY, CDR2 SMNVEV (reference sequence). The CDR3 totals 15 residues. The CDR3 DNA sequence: TGTGCCAGCAGTCGGACTAGCCGCCCAGGGGGGGAGCAGTACTTC. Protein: CASSRTSRPGGEQYF.

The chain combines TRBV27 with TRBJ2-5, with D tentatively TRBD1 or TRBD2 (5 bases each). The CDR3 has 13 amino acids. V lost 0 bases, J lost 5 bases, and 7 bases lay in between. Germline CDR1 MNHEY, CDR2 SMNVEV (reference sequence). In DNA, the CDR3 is TGTGCCAGCAGTTTATCAGAGGGGGAGACCCAGTACTTC. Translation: CASSLSEGETQYF.

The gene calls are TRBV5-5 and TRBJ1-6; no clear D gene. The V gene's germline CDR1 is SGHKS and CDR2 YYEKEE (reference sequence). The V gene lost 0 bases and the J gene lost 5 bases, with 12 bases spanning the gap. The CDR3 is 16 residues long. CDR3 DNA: TGTGCCAGCAGCTTGGCCTTTAGCCAACATAATTCACCCCTCCACTTT. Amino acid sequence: CASSLAFSQHNSPLHF.

CDR3 in amino acids: CATTMGLAVSTDTQYF. The CDR3 DNA reads TGTGCCACAACCATGGGGCTAGCGGTTAGCACAGATACGCAGTATTTT. This chain joins TRBV19 and TRBJ2-3; 7 nucleotides agree with TRBD2. This CDR3 comprises 16 residues. Trimming at V came to 10 bases and at J to 0 bases, leaving 13 bases not matched to a gene. The germline V gene has CDR1 LNHDA and CDR2 SQIVND (reference sequence).

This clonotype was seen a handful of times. The chain's CDR3 is CASERQGFNYGYTF. The CDR3 coding sequence is TGCGCCAGCGAAAGACAGGGGTTTAACTATGGCTACACCTTC. The V and J genes are TRBV5-1 and TRBJ1-2; 8 bases line up with TRBD1. Per germline, CDR1 SGHRS and CDR2 YFSETQ. The length of the CDR3 is 14 residues. The V segment lost 7 bases and the J segment 1 base; nucleotides outside the gene matches: 6.

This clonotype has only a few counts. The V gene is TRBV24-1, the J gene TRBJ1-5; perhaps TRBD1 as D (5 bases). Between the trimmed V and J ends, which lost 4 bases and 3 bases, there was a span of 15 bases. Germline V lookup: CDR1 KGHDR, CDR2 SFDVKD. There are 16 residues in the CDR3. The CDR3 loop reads CATSETGAGINQPQHF. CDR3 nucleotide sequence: TGTGCCACCAGTGAAACCGGGGCCGGAATCAATCAGCCCCAGCATTTT.

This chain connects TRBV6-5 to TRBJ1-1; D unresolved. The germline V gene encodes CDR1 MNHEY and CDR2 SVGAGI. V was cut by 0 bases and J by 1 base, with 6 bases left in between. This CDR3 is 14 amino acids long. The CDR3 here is CASSYSNANTEAFF. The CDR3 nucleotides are TGTGCCAGCAGTTACTCGAACGCGAACACTGAAGCTTTCTTT.

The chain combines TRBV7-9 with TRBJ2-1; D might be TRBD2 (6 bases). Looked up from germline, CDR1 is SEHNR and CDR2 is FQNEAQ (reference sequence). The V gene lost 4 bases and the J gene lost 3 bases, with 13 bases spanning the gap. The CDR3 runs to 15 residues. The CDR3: CASSSGEGFYNEQFF. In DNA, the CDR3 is TGTGCCAGCAGCTCGGGAGAGGGGTTCTACAATGAGCAGTTCTTC.

CDR3 sequence (DNA): TGCGCCAGCAGCTTGGGTATAGATGAAGCTTTCTTT. As protein: CASSLGIDEAFF. This chain uses TRBV5-1 with TRBJ1-1, with D unclear. The V gene lost 0 bases and the J gene lost 7 bases, with 7 bases spanning the gap. The CDR3 is 12 amino acids. CDR1 is SGHRS, CDR2 YFSETQ, per germline.

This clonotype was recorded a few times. The chain's CDR3 is CASSFGHRREKLFF. In DNA form, the CDR3 reads TGTGCCAGCAGTTTCGGACACCGAAGAGAAAAACTGTTTTTT. The rearrangement joins TRBV27 to TRBJ1-4; D is possibly TRBD1 (5 bases). Deletions cut 3 bases from V and 8 bases from J, with 13 bases between. CDR3 length: 14 amino acids. Looked up from germline, CDR1 is MNHEY and CDR2 is SMNVEV (reference sequence).

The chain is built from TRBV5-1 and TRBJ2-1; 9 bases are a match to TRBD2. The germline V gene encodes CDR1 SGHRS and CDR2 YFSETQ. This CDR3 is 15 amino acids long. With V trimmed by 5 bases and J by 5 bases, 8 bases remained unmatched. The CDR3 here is CASSRLAGSNNEQFF. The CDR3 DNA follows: TGCGCCAGCAGTCGGCTAGCGGGGAGCAACAATGAGCAGTTCTTC.

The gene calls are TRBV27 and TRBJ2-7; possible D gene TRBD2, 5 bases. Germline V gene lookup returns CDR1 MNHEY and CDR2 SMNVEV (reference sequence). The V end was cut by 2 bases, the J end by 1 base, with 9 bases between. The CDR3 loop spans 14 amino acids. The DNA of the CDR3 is TGTGCCAGCAGTTTAACCGGGGAGTCCTACGAGCAGTACTTC. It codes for CASSLTGESYEQYF.

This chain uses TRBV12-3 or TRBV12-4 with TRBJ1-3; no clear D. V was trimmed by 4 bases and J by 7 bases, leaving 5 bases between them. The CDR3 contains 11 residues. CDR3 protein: CASSYLNTIYF. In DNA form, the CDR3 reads TGTGCCAGCAGTTACCTTAACACCATATATTTT.

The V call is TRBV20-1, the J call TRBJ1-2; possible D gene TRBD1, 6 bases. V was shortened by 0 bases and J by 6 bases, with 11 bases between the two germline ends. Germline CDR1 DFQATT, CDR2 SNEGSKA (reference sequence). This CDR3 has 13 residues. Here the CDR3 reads CSARDSTGHGYTF. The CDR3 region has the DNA TGCAGTGCTAGAGATTCCACAGGGCATGGCTACACCTTC.